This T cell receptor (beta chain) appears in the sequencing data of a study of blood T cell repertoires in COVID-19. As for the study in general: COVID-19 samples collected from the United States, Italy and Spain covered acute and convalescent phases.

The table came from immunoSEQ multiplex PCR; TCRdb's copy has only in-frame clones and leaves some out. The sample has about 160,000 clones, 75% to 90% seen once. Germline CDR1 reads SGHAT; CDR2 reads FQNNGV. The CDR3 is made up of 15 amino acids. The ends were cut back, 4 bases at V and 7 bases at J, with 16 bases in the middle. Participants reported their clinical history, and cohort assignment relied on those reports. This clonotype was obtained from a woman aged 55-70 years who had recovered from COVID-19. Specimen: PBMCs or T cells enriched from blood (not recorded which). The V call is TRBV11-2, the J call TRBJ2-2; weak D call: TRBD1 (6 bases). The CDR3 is CASSSWTDGVGELFF. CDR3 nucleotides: TGTGCCAGCAGCTCCTGGACAGACGGAGTCGGGGAGCTGTTTTTT.